This TCR beta chain derives from a study of blood T cell repertoires in COVID-19. Whole-study context: Spain, Italy and the United States supplied samples that represented acute and convalescent COVID-19.

V lost 7 bases and J lost 8; bases outside the gene matches: 8. The CDR3 extends over 14 amino acids. In germline, CDR1 is LGHNT, CDR2 FRNRAP. TCRdb's copy holds only in-frame clones and misses some; the assay was immunoSEQ multiplex PCR. Of roughly 68,000 clones in the sample, about 88% were seen once. This receptor was taken from a human donor in a cohort sampled during active COVID-19. The specimen was peripheral blood. The genes are TRBV12-5 and TRBJ2-3; 11 nucleotides line up with TRBD2. The CDR3 DNA is TGTGCTAGTGCCTTAGCGGGGGGGAGGGGTACGCAGTATTTT. This codes for CASALAGGRGTQYF.